These 6 T cell receptor beta chains originate from one sample sequenced in a study of blood T cell repertoires in COVID-19. Profiled with immunoSEQ multiplex PCR; TCRdb holds only in-frame clones, not every one. In the table there are around 280,000 clones, roughly 89% of which are singletons. The sample was PBMCs or T cells enriched from blood (not recorded which). These TCRs come from a woman aged 40 to 55 who had recovered from COVID-19.

The chain employs TRBV5-1 and TRBJ1-1, with TRBD1 matching over 9 bases. Germline V gene lookup returns CDR1 SGHRS and CDR2 YFSETQ. This CDR3 contains 15 residues. V trimming: 4 bases; J trimming: 5 bases; junction bases outside the gene matches: 9. CDR3 protein: CASSLGGQGKTEAFF. CDR3 DNA sequence: TGCGCCAGCAGCCTGGGGGGACAGGGAAAAACTGAAGCTTTCTTT.

In DNA, the CDR3 is TGCGCCAGCAGCTTGCACGACAGGGTGTTTGGAAACACCATATATTTT. It codes for CASSLHDRVFGNTIYF. The chain carries TRBV5-1 and TRBJ1-3, with 7 bases aligning to TRBD1. CDR3 length: 16 amino acids. Germline loops: CDR1 SGHRS, CDR2 YFSETQ. V was pared by 1 base and J by 3 bases, with 7 bases of the junction left unmatched.

The chain joins TRBV5-1 to TRBJ1-2; D is unclear. V lost 4 bases, J lost 12 bases, and 16 bases lay in between. The CDR3 extends over 12 amino acids. Germline V lookup: CDR1 SGHRS, CDR2 YFSETQ. The CDR3 sequence is CASSPEGAIDTF. Here the CDR3 DNA reads TGCGCCAGCAGCCCCGAGGGCGCCATTGACACCTTC.

This clone appeared once. V usage is TRBV19 and J usage is TRBJ1-3; D gene uncertain. This CDR3 has 14 amino acids. Trimming left V 5 bases short and J 2 bases short, with 10 bases between. Germline V gives CDR1 LNHDA, CDR2 SQIVND (reference sequence). The chain's CDR3 is CASSPQFPGNTIYF. The CDR3 DNA is TGTGCCAGTAGTCCGCAGTTCCCTGGAAACACCATATATTTT.

This rearrangement joins TRBV15 to TRBJ1-2, with 9 bases identical to TRBD1. The CDR3 totals 15 residues. V dropped 5 bases and J dropped 8; count of bases not matched to a gene: 12. Germline loops: CDR1 LNHNV, CDR2 YYDKDF (reference sequence). The CDR3 loop is CATSPRTGVDGGYTF. The DNA of the CDR3 is TGTGCCACCAGCCCCCGGACAGGGGTGGATGGAGGCTACACCTTC.

CDR3 DNA: TGCGCCAGCAGTAGACAGGGGAACACTGAAGCTTTCTTT. Its translation is CASSRQGNTEAFF. J is TRBJ1-1 and V is TRBV5-1; 7 nucleotides line up with TRBD1. Unmatched junction bases numbered 2, after V lost 5 bases and J lost 1 base. From germline, CDR1 is SGHRS and CDR2 YFSETQ. This CDR3 has 13 amino acids.